This T cell receptor (beta chain) appears in the sequencing data of a study of cytomegalovirus exposure and HLA in healthy donors. Whole-study results and caveats: Presence/absence analyses took donor sequencing depth as roughly uniform. Analysis was carried out at a later point, and it linked a missense DCLRE1C variant to TCR beta V- and J-gene trimming. Cytomegalovirus-associated status was assigned to 150 to 200 TCR beta chains.

The CDR3 consists of 15 residues. Germline lookup yields CDR1 SGHRS and CDR2 YFSETQ. V was pared by 1 base and J by 5 bases, with 7 bases of the junction left unmatched. Note on this clone: The antigen is undetermined.

This PCR relied on a set of 60 Vbeta primers and 13 Jbeta primers. Here immunoSEQ multiplex PCR was the method, and the copy in TCRdb shows in-frame clones only, minus some. Counted here are more than 130,000 clones, about three quarters occurring once; the ten biggest clones make up approximately 4%. The chain recombines TRBV5-1 with TRBJ2-7, with 9 nucleotides matching TRBD1. The sample taken for sequencing was PBMCs. This TCR came from a man between 18 and 35 years old in good health and CMV-seronegative. The CDR3 nucleotides read TGCGCCAGCAGCTTGTCGGGACAGGGTTTCAACGAGCAGTACTTC. Translation gives CASSLSGQGFNEQYF.